Reported below is one TCR beta chain. Clones were read by immunoSEQ multiplex PCR, and TCRdb kept only the in-frame ones, dropping some. This sample carries approximately 200,000 clones, around 88% of them seen once, and the ten largest clones take approximately 8%. The data were taken from a study of T cell responses to AZD1222 COVID-19 vaccine. V lost 5 bases to trimming and J lost 2 bases, with 15 bases between them. Germline V gene sequence: CDR1 MNHEY, CDR2 SMNVEV (reference sequence). The CDR3 totals 15 residues. The sequence was obtained from an adult in good health. V and J are TRBV27 and TRBJ1-1, with D perhaps matching TRBD1 (5 bases). The sample here was peripheral blood, taken on day 0 of AZD1222 vaccination. CDR3 nucleotide sequence: TGTGCCAGCAGTGTTTGGGCAGGGAGAAACACTGAAGCTTTCTTT. Translated, it gives CASSVWAGRNTEAFF.